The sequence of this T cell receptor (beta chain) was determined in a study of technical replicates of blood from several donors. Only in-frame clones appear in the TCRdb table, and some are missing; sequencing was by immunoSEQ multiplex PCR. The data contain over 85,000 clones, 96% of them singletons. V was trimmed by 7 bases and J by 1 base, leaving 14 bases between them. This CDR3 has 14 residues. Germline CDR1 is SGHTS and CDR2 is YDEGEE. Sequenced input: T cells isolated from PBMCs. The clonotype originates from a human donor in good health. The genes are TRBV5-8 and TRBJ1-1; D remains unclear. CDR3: CASGQWTGNTEAFF. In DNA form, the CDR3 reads TGTGCCAGCGGCCAGTGGACTGGGAACACTGAAGCTTTCTTT.